This T cell receptor beta chain was observed in a study of blood T cells in healthy people across ages. Collection of ten milliliters of peripheral blood was performed for each donor. The CDR3 is 14 amino acids. Germline assignment: CDR1 SGHKS and CDR2 YYEKEE (reference sequence). Next came a second PCR, run for about 7 to 11 cycles, which used a sample-barcoded 5' primer along with a J-beta primer mix. The yield of each sample was at least 3 million CDR3-containing paired-end reads. TCRdb fed the 5' RACE reads into MiXCR, producing one record per CDR3 protein. The sample records 1.5 million to 2 million distinct CDR3 sequences, about two fifths being singletons.

This receptor was obtained from a human donor in good health. Source material: blood. This chain connects TRBV5-5 to TRBJ2-5, with 7 bases that match TRBD1. Gene TRBJ2-7 matches the end of the DNA better, so the J call may be wrong. The chain's CDR3 is CASSYPGQSTEQYF. The CDR3 DNA sequence: TGTGCCAGCAGCTACCCGGGACAGAGCACCGAGCAGTACTTC.